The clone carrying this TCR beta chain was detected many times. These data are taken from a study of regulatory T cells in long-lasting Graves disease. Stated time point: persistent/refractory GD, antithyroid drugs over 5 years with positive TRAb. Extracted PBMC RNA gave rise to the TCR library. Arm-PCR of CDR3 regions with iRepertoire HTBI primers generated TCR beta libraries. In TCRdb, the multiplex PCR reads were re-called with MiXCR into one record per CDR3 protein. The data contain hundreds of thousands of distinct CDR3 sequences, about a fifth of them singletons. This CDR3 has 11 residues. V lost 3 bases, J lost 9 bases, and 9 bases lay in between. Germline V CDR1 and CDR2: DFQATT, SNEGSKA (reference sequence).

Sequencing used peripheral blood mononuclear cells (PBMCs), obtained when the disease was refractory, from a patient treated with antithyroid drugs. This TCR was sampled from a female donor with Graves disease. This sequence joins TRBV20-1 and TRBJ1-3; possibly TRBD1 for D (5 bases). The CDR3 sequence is CSARGHSTIYF. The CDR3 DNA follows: TGCAGTGCTAGGGGGCACAGCACCATATATTTT.